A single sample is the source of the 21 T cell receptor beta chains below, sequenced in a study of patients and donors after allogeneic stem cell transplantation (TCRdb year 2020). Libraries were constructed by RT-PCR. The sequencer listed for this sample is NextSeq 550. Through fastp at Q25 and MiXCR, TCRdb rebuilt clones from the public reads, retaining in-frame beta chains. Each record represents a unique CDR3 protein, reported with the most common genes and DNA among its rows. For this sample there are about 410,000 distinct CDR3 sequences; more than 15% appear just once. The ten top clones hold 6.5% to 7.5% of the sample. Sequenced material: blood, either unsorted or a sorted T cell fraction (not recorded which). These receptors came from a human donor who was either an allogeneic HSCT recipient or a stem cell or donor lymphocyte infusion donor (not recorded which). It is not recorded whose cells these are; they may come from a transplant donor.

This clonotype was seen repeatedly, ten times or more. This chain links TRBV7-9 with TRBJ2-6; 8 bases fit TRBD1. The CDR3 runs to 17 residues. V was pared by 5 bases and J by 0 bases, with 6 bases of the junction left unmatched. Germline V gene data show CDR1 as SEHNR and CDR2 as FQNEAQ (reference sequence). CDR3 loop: CASSPRTGLSGANVLTF. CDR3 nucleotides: TGTGCCAGCAGCCCTAGGACAGGGCTCTCTGGGGCCAACGTCCTGACTTTC. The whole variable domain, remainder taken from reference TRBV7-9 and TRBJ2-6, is DTGVSQNPRHKITKRGQNVTFRCDPISEHNRLYWYRQTLGQGPEFLTYFQNEAQLEKSRLLSDRFSAERPKGSFSTLEIQRTEQGDSAMYLCASSPRTGLSGANVLTFGAGSRLTVL.

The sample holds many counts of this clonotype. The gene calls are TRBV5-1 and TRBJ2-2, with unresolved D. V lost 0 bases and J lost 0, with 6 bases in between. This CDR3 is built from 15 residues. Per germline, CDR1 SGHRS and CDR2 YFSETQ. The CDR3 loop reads CASSLGQSNTGELFF. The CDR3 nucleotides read TGCGCCAGCAGCTTGGGGCAGTCGAACACCGGGGAGCTGTTTTTT.

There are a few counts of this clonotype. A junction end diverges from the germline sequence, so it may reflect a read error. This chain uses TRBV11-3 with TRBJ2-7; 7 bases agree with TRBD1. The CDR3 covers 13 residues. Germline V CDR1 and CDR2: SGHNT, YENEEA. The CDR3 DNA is TGTGCCAGCAGCTCGACAGGGACCTACGGGCAGTACTTC. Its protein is CASSSTGTYGQYF.

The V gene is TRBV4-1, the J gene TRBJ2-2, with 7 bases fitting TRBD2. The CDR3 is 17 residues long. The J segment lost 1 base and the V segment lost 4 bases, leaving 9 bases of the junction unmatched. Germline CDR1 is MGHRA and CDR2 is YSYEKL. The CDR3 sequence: CASSPRRGSLNTGELFF. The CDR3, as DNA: TGCGCCAGCAGCCCCCGGCGGGGGTCCCTGAACACCGGGGAGCTGTTTTTT.

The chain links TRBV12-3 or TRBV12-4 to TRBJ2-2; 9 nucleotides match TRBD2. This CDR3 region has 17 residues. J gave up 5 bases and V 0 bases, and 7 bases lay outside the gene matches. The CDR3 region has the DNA TGTGCCAGCAGTTTAGCGCTTGGCGGGGGGGCGACCGGGGAGCTGTTTTTT. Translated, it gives CASSLALGGGATGELFF.

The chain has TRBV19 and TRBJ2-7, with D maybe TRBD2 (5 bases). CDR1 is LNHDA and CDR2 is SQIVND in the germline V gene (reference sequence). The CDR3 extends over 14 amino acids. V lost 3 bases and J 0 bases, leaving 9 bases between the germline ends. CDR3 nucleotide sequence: TGTGCCAGTAGTATGAGGGAATCCTCCTACGAGCAGTACTTC. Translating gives CASSMRESSYEQYF.

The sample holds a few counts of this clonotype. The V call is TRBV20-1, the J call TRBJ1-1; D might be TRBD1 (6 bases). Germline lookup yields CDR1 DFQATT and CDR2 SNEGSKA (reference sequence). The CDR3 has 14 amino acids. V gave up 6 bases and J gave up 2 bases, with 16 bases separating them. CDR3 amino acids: CSATSTGFNTEAFF. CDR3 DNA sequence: TGCAGTGCCACATCGACAGGTTTCAACACTGAAGCTTTCTTT.

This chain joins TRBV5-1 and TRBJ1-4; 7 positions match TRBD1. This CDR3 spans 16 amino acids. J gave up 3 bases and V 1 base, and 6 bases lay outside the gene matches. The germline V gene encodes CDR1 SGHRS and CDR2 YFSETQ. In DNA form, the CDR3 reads TGCGCCAGCAGCTTGCCCCTCGGACAGGCTAATGAAAAACTGTTTTTT. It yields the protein CASSLPLGQANEKLFF.

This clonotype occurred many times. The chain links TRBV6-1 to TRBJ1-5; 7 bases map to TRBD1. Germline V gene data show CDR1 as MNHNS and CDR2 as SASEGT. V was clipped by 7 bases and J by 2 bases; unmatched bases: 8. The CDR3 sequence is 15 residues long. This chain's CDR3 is CASIRTGVGNQPQHF. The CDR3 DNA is TGTGCCAGCATAAGAACAGGGGTTGGCAATCAGCCCCAGCATTTT.

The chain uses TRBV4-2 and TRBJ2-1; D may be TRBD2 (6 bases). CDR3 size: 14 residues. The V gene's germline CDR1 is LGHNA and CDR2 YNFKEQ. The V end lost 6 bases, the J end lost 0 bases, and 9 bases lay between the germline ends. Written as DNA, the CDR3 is TGTGCCAGCAGGCGGGACTTCTCCTACAATGAGCAGTTCTTC. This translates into CASRRDFSYNEQFF.

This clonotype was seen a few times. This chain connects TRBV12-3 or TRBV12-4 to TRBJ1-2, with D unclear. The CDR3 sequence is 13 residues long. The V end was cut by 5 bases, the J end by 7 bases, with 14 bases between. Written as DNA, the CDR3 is TGTGCCAGCAGTACTCGGACGTCGAGTGGCTACACCTTC. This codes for CASSTRTSSGYTF.

CDR3 coding DNA: TGCAGTGCTAGAACCGACACTTTGAACACTGAAGCTTTCTTT. It codes for CSARTDTLNTEAFF. The chain combines TRBV20-1 with TRBJ1-1; no clear D. Germline-derived CDR1 and CDR2 are DFQATT and SNEGSKA (reference sequence). The germline V and J ends were trimmed by 2 bases and 0 bases, with 10 bases remaining between them. The CDR3 contains 14 residues.

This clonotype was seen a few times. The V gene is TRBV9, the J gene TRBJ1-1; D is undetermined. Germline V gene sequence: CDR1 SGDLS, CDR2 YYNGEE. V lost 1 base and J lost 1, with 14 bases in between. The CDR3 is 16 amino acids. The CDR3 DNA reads TGTGCCAGCAGCGTATTGTCCGGGGTCCGGAACACTGAAGCTTTCTTT. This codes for CASSVLSGVRNTEAFF.

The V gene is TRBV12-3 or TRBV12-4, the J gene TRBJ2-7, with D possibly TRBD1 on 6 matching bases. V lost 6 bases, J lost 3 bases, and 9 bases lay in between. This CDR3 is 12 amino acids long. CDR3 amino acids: CASRDRNYEQYF. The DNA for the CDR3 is TGTGCCAGCAGGGACAGAAACTACGAGCAGTACTTC.

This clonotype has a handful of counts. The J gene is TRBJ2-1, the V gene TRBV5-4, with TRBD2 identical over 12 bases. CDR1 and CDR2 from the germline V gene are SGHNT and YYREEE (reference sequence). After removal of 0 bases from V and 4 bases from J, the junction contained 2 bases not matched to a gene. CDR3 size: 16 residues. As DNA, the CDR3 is TGTGCCAGCAGCTTGGGGGGACTAGCGGGTTACAATGAGCAGTTCTTC. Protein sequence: CASSLGGLAGYNEQFF.

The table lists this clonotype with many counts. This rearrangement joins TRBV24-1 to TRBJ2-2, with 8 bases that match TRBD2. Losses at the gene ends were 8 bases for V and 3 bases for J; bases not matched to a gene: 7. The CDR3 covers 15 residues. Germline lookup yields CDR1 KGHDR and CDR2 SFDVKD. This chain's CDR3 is CATMAGGWDTGELFF. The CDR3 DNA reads TGTGCCACCATGGCGGGAGGATGGGACACCGGGGAGCTGTTTTTT.

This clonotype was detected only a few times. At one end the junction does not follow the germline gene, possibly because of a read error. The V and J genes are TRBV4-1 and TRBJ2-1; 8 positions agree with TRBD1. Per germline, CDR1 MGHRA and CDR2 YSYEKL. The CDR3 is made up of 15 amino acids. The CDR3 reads CASTQGAGGSGEQFF. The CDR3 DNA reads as TGCGCCAGCACCCAAGGTGCAGGGGGCAGCGGTGAGCAGTTCTTC.

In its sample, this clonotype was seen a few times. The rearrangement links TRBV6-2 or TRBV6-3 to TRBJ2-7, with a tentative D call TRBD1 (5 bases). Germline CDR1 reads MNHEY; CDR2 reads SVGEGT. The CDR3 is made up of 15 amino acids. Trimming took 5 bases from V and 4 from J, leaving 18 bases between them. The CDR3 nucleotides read TGTGCCAGCAGTGACTTAACCAGGGTGGATTACGAGCAGTACTTC. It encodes CASSDLTRVDYEQYF.

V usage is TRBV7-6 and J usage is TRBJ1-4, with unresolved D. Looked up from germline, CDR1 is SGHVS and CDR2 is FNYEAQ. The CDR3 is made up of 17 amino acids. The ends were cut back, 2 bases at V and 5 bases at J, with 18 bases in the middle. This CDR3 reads CASSLHLGERGNEKLFF. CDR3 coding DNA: TGTGCCAGCAGCTTACATCTTGGGGAACGAGGGAATGAAAAACTGTTTTTT.

The CDR3 is CASRNAQGYEQYF. As DNA, the CDR3 is TGTGCCAGCAGGAACGCCCAGGGCTACGAGCAGTACTTC. V and J are TRBV6-2 or TRBV6-3 and TRBJ2-7, with D possibly TRBD1 on 5 matching bases. V was shortened by 6 bases and J by 3 bases, with 12 bases between the two germline ends. This CDR3 has 13 residues. Germline assignment: CDR1 MNHEY and CDR2 SVGEGT.

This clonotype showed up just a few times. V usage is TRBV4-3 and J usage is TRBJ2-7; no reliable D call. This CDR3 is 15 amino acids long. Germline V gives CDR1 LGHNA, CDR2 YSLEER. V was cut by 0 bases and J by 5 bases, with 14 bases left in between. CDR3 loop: CASSQDDLPGNEQYF. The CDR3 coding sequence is TGCGCCAGCAGCCAAGACGACCTCCCAGGAAACGAGCAGTACTTC.